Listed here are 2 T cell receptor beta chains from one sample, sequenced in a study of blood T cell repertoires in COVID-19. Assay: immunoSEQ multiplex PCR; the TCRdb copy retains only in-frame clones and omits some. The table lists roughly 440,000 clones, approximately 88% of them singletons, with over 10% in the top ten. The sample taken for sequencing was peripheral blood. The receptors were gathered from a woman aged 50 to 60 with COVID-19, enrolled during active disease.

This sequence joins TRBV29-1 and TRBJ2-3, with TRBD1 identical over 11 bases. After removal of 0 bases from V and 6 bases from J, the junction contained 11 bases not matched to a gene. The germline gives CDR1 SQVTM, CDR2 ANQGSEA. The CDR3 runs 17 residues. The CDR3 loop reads CSVEDLITGQGADTQYF. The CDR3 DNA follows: TGCAGCGTTGAAGATCTCATTACCGGACAGGGGGCTGATACGCAGTATTTT.

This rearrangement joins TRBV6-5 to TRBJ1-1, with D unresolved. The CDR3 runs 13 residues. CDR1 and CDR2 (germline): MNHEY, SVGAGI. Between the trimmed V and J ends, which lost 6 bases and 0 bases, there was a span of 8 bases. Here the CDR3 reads CASSSIMNTEAFF. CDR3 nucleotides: TGTGCCAGCAGCTCTATTATGAACACTGAAGCTTTCTTT.